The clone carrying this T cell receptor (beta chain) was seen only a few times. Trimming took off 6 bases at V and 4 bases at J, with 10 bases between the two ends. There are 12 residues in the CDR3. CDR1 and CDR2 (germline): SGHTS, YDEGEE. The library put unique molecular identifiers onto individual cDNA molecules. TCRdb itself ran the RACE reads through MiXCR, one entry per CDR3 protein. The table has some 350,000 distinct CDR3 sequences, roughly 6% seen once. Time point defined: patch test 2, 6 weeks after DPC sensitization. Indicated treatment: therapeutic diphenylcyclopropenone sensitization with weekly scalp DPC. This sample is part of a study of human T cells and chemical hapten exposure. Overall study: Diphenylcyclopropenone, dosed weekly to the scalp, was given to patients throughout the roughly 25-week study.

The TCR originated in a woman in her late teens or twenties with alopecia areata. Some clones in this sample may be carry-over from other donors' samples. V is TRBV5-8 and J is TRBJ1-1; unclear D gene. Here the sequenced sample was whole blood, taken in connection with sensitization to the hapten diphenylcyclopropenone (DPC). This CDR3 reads CASNPAGTEAFF. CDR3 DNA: TGTGCCAGCAACCCAGCGGGCACTGAAGCTTTCTTT.